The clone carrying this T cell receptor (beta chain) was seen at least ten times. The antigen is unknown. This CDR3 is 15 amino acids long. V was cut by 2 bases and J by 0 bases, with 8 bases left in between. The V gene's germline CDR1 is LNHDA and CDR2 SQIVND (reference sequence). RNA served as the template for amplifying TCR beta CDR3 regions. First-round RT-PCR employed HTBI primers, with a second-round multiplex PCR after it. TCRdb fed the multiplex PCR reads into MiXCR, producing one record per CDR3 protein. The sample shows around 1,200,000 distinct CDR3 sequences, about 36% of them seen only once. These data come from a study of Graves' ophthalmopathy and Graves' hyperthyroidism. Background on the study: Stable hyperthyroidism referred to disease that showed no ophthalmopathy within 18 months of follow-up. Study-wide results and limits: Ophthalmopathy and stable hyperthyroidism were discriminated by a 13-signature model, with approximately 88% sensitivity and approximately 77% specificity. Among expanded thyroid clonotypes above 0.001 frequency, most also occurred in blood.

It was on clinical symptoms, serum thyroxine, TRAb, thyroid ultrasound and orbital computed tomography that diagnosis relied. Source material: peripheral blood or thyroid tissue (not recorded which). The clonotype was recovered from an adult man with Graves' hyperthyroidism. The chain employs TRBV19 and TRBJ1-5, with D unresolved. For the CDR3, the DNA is TGTGCCAGTAGTATAAAGGGCAATAGCAATCAGCCCCAGCATTTT. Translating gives CASSIKGNSNQPQHF.